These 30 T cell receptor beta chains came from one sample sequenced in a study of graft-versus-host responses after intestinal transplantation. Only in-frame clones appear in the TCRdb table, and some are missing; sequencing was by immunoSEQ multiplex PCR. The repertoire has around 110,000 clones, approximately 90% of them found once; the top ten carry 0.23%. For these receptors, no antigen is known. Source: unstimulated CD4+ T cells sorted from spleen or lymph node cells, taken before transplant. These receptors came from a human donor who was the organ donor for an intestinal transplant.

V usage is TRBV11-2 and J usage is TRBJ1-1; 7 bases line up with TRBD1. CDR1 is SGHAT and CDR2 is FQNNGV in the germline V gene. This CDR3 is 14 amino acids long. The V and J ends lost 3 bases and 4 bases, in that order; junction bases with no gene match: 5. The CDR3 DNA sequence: TGTGCCAGCAGCTTGAGCAGGGGGGGCACTGAAGCTTTCTTT. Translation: CASSLSRGGTEAFF. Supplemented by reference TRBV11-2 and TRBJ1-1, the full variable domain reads EAGVAQSPRYKIIEKRQSVAFWCNPISGHATLYWYQQILGQGPKLLIQFQNNGVVDDSQLPKDRFSAERLKGVDSTLKIQPAKLEDSAVYLCASSLSRGGTEAFFGQGTRLTVV.

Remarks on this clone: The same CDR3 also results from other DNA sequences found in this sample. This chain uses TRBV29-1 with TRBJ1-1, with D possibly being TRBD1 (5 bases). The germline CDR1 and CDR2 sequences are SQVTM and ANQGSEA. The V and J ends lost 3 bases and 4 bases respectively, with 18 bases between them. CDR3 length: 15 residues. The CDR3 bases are TGCAGCGTTGATACCGGTCTGGGGGGGGGCACTGAAGCTTTCTTT. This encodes CSVDTGLGGGTEAFF. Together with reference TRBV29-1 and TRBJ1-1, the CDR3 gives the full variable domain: SAVISQKPSRDICQRGTSLTIQCQVDSQVTMMFWYRQQPGQSLTLIATANQGSEATYESGFVIDKFPISRPNLTFSTLTVSNMSPEDSSIYLCSVDTGLGGGTEAFFGQGTRLTVV.

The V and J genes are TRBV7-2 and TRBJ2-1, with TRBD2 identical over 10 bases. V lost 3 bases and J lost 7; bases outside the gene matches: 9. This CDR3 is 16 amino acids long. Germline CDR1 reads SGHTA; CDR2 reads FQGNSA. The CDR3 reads CASSFNPGLATNEQFF. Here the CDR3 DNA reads TGTGCCAGCAGCTTTAACCCGGGACTAGCGACGAATGAGCAGTTCTTC. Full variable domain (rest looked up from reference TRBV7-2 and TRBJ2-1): GAGVSQSPSNKVTEKGKDVELRCDPISGHTALYWYRQSLGQGLEFLIYFQGNSAPDKSGLPSDRFSAERTGGSVSTLTIQRTQQEDSAVYLCASSFNPGLATNEQFFGPGTRLTVL.

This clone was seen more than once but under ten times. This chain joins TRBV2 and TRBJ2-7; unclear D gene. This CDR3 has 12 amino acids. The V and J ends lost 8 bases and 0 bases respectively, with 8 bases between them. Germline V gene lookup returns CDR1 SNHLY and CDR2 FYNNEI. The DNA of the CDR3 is TGTGCCAGCCTCAGAAGCTCCTACGAGCAGTACTTC. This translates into CASLRSSYEQYF.

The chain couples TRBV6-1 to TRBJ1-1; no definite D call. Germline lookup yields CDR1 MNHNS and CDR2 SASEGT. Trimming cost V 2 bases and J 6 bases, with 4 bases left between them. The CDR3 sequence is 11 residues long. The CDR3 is CASSERAEAFF. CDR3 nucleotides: TGTGCCAGCAGTGAACGGGCTGAAGCTTTCTTT.

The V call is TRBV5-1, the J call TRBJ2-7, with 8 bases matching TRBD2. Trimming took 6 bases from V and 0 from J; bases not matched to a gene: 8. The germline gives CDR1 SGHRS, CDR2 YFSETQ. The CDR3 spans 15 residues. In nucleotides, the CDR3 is TGCGCCAGCAATACGGGACTAGTCGTCTCCTACGAGCAGTACTTC. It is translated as CASNTGLVVSYEQYF.

CDR3 amino acids: CASSQGEGKTYEQYF. The CDR3 DNA reads as TGCGCCAGCAGCCAAGGAGAGGGGAAAACCTACGAGCAGTACTTC. This chain connects TRBV4-1 to TRBJ2-7; D could derive from TRBD1 or TRBD2 (5 bases each). Germline lookup yields CDR1 MGHRA and CDR2 YSYEKL. Between the trimmed V and J ends, which lost 1 base and 2 bases, there was a span of 12 bases. CDR3 length: 15 amino acids.

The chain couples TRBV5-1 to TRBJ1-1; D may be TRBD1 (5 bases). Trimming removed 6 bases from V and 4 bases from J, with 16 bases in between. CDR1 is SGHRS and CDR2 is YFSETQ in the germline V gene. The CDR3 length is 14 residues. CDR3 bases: TGCGCCAGCATGCAGGTGGGGCATGGCACTGAAGCTTTCTTT. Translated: CASMQVGHGTEAFF.

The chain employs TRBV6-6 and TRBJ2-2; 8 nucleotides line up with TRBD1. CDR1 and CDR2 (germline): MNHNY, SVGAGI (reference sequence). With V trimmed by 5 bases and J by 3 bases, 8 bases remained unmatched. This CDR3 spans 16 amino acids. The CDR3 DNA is TGTGCCAGCAGTCGCACAGGGGGGCCGCACACCGGGGAGCTGTTTTTT. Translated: CASSRTGGPHTGELFF.

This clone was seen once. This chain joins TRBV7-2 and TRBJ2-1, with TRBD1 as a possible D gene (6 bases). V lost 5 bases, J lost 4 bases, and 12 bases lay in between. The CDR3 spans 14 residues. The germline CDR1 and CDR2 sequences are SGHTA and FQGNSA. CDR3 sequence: CASSAGQKYNEQFF. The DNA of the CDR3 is TGTGCCAGCAGCGCCGGACAGAAATACAATGAGCAGTTCTTC.

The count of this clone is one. This CDR3 reads CASSQAPGQGRNEQFF. The CDR3 coding sequence is TGCGCCAGCAGCCAAGCACCCGGACAGGGTCGGAATGAGCAGTTCTTC. The chain employs TRBV4-1 and TRBJ2-7; 8 bases are shared with TRBD1. Matching the DNA end better, TRBJ2-1 makes the J call doubtful. CDR1 and CDR2 (germline): MGHRA, YSYEKL. This CDR3 has 16 residues.

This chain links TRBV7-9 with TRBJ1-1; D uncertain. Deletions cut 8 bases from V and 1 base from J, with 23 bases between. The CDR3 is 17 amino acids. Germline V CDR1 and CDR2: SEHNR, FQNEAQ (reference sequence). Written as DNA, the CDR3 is TGTGCCAGCCGCCTTTATTGGGGTTCGCCCGCGAACACTGAAGCTTTCTTT. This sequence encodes CASRLYWGSPANTEAFF.

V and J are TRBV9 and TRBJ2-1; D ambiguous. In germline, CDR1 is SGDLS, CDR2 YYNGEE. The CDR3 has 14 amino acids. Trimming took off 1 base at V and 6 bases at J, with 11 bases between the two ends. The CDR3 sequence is CASSVLPPANEQFF. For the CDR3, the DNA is TGTGCCAGCAGCGTACTCCCCCCGGCCAATGAGCAGTTCTTC.

CDR3 amino acids: CASSLYRRLDEQYF. In nucleotides, the CDR3 is TGTGCCAGCAGTTTGTACAGGAGGTTGGACGAGCAGTACTTC. The chain combines TRBV28 with TRBJ2-5, with D perhaps being TRBD1 or TRBD2 (5 bases each). The J call is in doubt because the DNA end fits TRBJ2-7 better. The CDR3 runs to 14 residues. The germline gives CDR1 MDHEN, CDR2 SYDVKM.

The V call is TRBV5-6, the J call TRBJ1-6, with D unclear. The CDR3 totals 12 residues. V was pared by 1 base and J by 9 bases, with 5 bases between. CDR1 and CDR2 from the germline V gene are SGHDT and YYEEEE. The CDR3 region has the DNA TGTGCCAGCAGCTTGATCTCTTCACCCCTCCACTTT. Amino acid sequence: CASSLISSPLHF. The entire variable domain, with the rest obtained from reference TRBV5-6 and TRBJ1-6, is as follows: DAGVTQSPTHLIKTRGQQVTLRCSPKSGHDTVSWYQQALGQGPQFIFQYYEEEERQRGNFPDRFSGHQFPNYSSELNVNALLLGDSALYLCASSLISSPLHFGNGTRLTVT.

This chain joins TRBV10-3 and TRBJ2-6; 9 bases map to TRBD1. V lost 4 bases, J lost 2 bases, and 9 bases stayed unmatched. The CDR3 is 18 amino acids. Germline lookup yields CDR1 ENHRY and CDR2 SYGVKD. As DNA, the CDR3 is TGTGCCATCAGTGGGATGACAGGGGGGTCTCCTGGGGCCAACGTCCTGACTTTC. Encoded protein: CAISGMTGGSPGANVLTF.

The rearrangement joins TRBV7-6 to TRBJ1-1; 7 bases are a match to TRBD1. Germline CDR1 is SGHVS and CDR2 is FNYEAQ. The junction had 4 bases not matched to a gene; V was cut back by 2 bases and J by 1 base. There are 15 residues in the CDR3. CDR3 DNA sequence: TGTGCCAGCAGCTTACCCCGGGACAGGAACACTGAAGCTTTCTTT. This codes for CASSLPRDRNTEAFF.

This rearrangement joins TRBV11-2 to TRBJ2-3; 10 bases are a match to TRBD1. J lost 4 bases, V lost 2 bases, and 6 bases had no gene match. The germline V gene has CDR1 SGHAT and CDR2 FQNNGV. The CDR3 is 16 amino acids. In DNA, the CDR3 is TGTGCCAGCAGCTTAAGCGGACAGGGGGGAGCAGATACGCAGTATTTT. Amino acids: CASSLSGQGGADTQYF.

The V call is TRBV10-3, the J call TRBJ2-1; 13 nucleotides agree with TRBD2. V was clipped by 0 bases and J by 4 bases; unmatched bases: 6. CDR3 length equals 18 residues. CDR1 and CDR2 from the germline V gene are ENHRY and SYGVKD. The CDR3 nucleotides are TGTGCCATCAGTGAGTCGACGGGACTAGCGGGACCATACAATGAGCAGTTCTTC. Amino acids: CAISESTGLAGPYNEQFF.

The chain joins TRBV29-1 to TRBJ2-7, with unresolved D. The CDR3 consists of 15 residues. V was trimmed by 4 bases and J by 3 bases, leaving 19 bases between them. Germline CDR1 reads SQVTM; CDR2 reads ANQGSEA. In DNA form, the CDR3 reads TGCAGCGTTGGTTTGAGGCGGCACCCAGACTACGAGCAGTACTTC. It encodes CSVGLRRHPDYEQYF.

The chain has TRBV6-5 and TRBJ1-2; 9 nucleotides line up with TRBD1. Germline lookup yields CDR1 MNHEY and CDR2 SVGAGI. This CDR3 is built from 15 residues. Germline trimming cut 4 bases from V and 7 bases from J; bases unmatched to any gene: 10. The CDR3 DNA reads TGTGCCAGCAGTTGGGGCCCCCAACAGGGGGCTGGCTACACCTTC. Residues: CASSWGPQQGAGYTF.

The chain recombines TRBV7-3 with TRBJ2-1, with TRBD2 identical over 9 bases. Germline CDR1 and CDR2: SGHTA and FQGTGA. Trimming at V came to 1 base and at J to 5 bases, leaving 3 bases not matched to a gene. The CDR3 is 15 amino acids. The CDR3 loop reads CASSLRTSGHNEQFF. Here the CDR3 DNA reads TGTGCCAGCAGCTTAAGAACTAGCGGGCACAATGAGCAGTTCTTC. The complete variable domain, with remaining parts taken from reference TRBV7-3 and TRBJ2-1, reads GAGVSQTPSNKVTEKGKYVELRCDPISGHTALYWYRQSLGQGPEFLIYFQGTGAADDSGLPNDRFFAVRPEGSVSTLKIQRTERGDSAVYLCASSLRTSGHNEQFFGPGTRLTVL.

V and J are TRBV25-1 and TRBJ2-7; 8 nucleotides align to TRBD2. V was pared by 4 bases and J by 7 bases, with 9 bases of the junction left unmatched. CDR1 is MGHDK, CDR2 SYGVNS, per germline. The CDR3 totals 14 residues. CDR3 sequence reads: CASSGLAGREEQYF. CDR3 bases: TGTGCCAGCAGTGGGTTAGCGGGGAGGGAGGAGCAGTACTTC.

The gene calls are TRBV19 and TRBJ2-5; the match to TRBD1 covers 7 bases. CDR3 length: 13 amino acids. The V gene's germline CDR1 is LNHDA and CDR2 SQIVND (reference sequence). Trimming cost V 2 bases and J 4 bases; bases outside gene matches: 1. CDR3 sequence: CASSINRGETQYF. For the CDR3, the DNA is TGTGCCAGTAGTATAAACAGGGGAGAGACCCAGTACTTC.

CDR3 in DNA: TGCAGCGGGGGACAGGGTGGTATCACAGATACGCAGTATTTT. It encodes CSGGQGGITDTQYF. The chain links TRBV29-1 to TRBJ2-3; the match to TRBD1 covers 9 bases. Germline V CDR1 and CDR2: SQVTM, ANQGSEA. Germline trimming cut 7 bases from V and 2 bases from J; bases unmatched to any gene: 7. This CDR3 spans 14 amino acids.

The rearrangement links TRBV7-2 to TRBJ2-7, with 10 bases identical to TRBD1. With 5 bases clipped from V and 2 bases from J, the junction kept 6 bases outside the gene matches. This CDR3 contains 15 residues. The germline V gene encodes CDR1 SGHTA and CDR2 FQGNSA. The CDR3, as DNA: TGTGCCAGCAGCCCGGGGACAGGGGCCACCTACGAGCAGTACTTC. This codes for CASSPGTGATYEQYF.

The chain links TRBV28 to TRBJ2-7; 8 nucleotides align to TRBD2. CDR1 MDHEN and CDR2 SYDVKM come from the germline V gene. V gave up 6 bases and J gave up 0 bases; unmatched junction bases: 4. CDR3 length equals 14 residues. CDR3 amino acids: CASRERESSYEQYF. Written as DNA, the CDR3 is TGTGCCAGCAGGGAGCGGGAGTCCTCCTACGAGCAGTACTTC.

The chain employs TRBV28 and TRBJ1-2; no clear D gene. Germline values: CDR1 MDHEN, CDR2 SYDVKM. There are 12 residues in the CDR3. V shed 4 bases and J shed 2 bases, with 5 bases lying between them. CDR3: CASSSGNYGYTF. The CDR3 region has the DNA TGTGCCAGCAGTTCCGGGAACTATGGCTACACCTTC.

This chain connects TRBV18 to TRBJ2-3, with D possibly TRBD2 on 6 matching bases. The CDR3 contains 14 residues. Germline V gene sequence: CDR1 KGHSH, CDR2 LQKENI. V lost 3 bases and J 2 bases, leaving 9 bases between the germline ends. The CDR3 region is CASSPGLSTDTQYF. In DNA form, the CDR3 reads TGTGCCAGCTCACCCGGACTATCCACAGATACGCAGTATTTT.

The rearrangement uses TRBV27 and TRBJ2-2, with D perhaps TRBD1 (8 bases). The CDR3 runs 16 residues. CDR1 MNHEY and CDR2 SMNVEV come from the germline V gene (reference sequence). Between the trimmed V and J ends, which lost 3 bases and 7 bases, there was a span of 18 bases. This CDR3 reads CASSFRDRGGVGELFF. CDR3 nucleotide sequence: TGTGCCAGCAGTTTTAGAGACAGGGGAGGGGTCGGGGAGCTGTTTTTT.